The entry below describes one TCR beta chain. Its antigen is unknown. No clone much larger than this one lies a single base away; base qualities are absent. CDR1 and CDR2, per the germline V gene, are MGHRA and YSYEKL. Unmatched junction bases come to 4, with V trimmed by 3 bases and J by 3 bases. There are 15 amino acids in the CDR3, from cysteine to phenylalanine inclusive. Only CDR3 DNA is held: 45 bases, read in frame from base 1. This sample stems from a study of a mutant IDH1 vaccine in newly diagnosed glioma (dated by TCRdb to about 2021). Regarding the study in general: Vaccination started 4-6 weeks after radiotherapy alone, or was given together with temozolomide cycles in the groups whose treatment included chemotherapy. Of the 25 to 40 treated patients, around 62% were male and about 40% were female, and the mean age was roughly 38 years. Prior to enrollment, standard therapy consisting of radiotherapy alone, temozolomide alone, or radiochemotherapy with temozolomide had been administered to patients, with the combination being received by most patients. The week-35 safety follow-up was designated visit V12, and the week-47 end of study was designated visit V13. Peripheral blood was drawn at six visits: V03 (baseline), V05, V07, V10, V12 and V13. Longitudinal TCRB deep sequencing was done for 25 to 30 treated patients, wherever samples were available for exploratory analyses. What the study reported, not specific to this receptor: PBMC samples for TCRB deep sequencing were selected based on availability. Changes in the top peripheral T cell clonotypes picked up by TCRB sequencing did not appear to be linked to pseudoprogression. The authors stated that sample limitations prevented analyses of patient blood samples from being reproduced. Across multiple MHC alleles, vaccine-induced immune responses were seen in nearly 95% of patients.

Receptor libraries were prepared by the immunoSEQ multiplex PCR assay. Following the manufacturer's protocol, the hsTCRB Kit was used to amplify rearranged TCR beta chain sequences. Sequencing of TCRB libraries was carried out on an Illumina MiSeq. Concerning the study's data processing: The kit vendor's proprietary platform handled demultiplexing, trimming and gene mapping. Sourced from immuneACCESS, this table was stored by TCRdb with only in-frame sequences that have V and J called. A share of the clones is absent; for the studies checked, an unresolved V gene accounts for under half, and the remainder has no known explanation. Clone size and V and J calls were adopted from that table, with D and trimming inferred from the DNA. The sample has roughly 34,000 clones on record, about 86% of them singletons. 12% of the sample rests with the top ten. Reading the label with the study, this specimen's time point is: week 47, end of study. Every vaccine dose consisted of 300 ug of a 20-mer mutant IDH1 peptide in Montanide, administered subcutaneously together with topical imiquimod. Eight vaccinations were administered to patients in weeks 1, 3, 5, 7, 11, 15, 19 and 23, corresponding to visits V03 through V10. The donors had newly diagnosed IDH1-mutant astrocytomas of WHO grade 3 or 4 that showed loss of nuclear ATRX. The samples were drawn from NOA16, a multicentre, single-arm, open-label phase I trial in Germany that tested a mutant IDH1 peptide vaccine in humans for the first time. Genomic DNA for TCRB sequencing was extracted from EDTA blood using the DNeasy Blood and Tissue Kit.

This sequence was found in a woman aged 25-40 years with glioma. The chain is encoded by TRBV4-1 joined to TRBJ1-2; TRBD1 fits 10 bases in the junction. Specimen: PBMCs, collected from a glioma patient whose treatment included an IDH1 peptide vaccine. The CDR3 here reads CASSQPGTGDYGYTF. The bases read TGCGCCAGCAGCCAGCCGGGGACAGGGGACTATGGCTACACCTTC.